This TCR beta chain was retrieved from a study of blood T cells in healthy people across ages. Study findings and constraints: Unsorted PBMCs ruled out conclusive naive versus antigen-experienced comparison. TCR beta diversity tracked closely with naive T cell percentage. Higher diversity and more naive CD4+ cells were features of long-lived donors, compared to aged donors.

This clonotype occurred a few times. What it binds is unknown. The CDR3 length is 13 residues. The J segment lost 13 bases and the V segment lost 7 bases, leaving 14 bases of the junction unmatched. Germline V lookup: CDR1 MNHNY, CDR2 SVGAGI (reference sequence). A second PCR, run for about 7 to 11 cycles, used a sample-barcoded 5' primer plus a J-beta primer mix. Each CDR3 protein is one row after TCRdb ran MiXCR on the 5' RACE reads. Among around 800,000 distinct CDR3 sequences, about 55% were seen once, and the ten largest hold approximately 41%. This sequence originates from a man older than 75 in good health. The genes are TRBV6-6 and TRBJ1-1; 8 nucleotides line up with TRBD1. The sequencing sample was made of blood. The CDR3 reads CASTLDRGGRGFF. CDR3 nucleotide sequence: TGTGCCAGCACTCTAGACAGGGGAGGAAGAGGTTTCTTT.